The clone carrying this T cell receptor (beta chain) was detected only a few times. The entry originates in a study of blood T cell repertoires in COVID-19. Here immunoSEQ multiplex PCR was the method, and the copy in TCRdb shows in-frame clones only, minus some. In the table there are over 150,000 clones, more than 70% of which are singletons. The V gene lost 3 bases and the J gene lost 6 bases, with 12 bases spanning the gap. The CDR3 runs to 15 residues. The germline CDR1 and CDR2 sequences are PRHDT and FYEKMQ (reference sequence). Sequenced sample: PBMCs or T cells enriched from blood (not recorded which). The chain is built from TRBV13 and TRBJ1-6; the D gene is possibly TRBD1 (5 bases). The source of this sequence is a man aged 35 to 55 who had recovered from COVID-19. CDR3 region: CASSFSTGLNSPLHF. CDR3 DNA sequence: TGTGCCAGCAGCTTTTCAACAGGTCTTAATTCACCCCTCCACTTT.